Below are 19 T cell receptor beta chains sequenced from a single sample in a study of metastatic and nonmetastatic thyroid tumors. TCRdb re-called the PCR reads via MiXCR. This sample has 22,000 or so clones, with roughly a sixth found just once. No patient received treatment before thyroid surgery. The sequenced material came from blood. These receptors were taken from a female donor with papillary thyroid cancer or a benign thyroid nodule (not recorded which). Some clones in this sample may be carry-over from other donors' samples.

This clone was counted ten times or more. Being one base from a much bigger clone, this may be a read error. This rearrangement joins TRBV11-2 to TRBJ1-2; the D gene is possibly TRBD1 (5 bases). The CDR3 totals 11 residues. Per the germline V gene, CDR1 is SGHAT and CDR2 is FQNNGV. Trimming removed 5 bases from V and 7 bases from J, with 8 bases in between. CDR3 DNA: TGTGCCAGCAGCCCCGGGGGTGGCTACACCTTC. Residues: CASSPGGGYTF.

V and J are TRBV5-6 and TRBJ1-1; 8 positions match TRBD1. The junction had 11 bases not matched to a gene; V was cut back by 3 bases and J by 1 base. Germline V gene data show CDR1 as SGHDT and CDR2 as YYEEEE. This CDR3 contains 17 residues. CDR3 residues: CASSWGGQGAGNTEAFF. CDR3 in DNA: TGTGCCAGCAGCTGGGGAGGGCAGGGGGCAGGGAACACTGAAGCTTTCTTT.

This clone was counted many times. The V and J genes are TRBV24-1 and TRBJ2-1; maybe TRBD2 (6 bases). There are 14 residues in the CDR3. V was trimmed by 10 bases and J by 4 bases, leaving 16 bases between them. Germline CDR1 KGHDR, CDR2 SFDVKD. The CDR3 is CATGKTSPYNEQFF. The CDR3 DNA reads TGTGCCACGGGCAAAACTAGCCCTTACAATGAGCAGTTCTTC.

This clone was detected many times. The CDR3 region is CASSPLWSSYEQYF. CDR3 coding DNA: TGTGCCAGCAGCCCCCTTTGGAGCTCCTACGAGCAGTACTTC. V usage is TRBV5-5 and J usage is TRBJ2-7; D not resolved. The germline CDR1 and CDR2 sequences are SGHKS and YYEKEE (reference sequence). This CDR3 spans 14 amino acids. The V and J ends lost 4 bases and 0 bases respectively, with 11 bases between them.

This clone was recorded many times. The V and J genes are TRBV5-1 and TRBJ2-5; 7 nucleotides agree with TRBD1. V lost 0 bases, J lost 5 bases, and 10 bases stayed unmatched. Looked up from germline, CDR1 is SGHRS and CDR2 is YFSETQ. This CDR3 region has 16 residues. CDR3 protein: CASSLVRDSGRETQYF. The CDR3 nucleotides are TGCGCCAGCAGCTTGGTCCGGGACAGTGGCCGGGAGACCCAGTACTTC.

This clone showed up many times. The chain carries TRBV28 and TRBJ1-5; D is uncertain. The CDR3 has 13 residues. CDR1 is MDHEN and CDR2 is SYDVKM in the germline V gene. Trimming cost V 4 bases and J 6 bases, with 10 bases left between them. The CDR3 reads CASSSRVIQPQHF. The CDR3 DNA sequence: TGTGCCAGCAGTTCTCGGGTTATTCAGCCCCAGCATTTT.

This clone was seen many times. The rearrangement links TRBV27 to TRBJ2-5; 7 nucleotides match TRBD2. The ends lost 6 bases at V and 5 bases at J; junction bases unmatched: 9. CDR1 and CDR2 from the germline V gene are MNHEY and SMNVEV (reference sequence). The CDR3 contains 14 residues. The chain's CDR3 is CASSRLAGGETQYF. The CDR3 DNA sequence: TGTGCCAGCAGCCGACTAGCCGGCGGGGAGACCCAGTACTTC.

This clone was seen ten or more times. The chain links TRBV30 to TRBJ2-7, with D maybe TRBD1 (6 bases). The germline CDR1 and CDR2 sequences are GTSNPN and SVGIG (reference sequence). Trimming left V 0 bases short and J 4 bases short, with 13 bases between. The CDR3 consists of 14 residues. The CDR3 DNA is TGTGCCTGGAGTGTATTGGGGGCCGTTTACGAGCAGTACTTC. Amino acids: CAWSVLGAVYEQYF. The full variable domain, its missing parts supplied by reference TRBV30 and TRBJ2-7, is SQTIHQWPATLVQPVGSPLSLECTVEGTSNPNLYWYRQAAGRGLQLLFYSVGIGQISSEVPQNLSASRPQDRQFILSSKKLLLSDSGFYLCAWSVLGAVYEQYFGPGTRLTVT.

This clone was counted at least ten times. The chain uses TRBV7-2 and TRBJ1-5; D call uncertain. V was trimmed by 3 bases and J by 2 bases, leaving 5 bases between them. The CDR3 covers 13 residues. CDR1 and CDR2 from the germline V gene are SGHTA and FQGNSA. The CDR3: CASSFDRNQPQHF. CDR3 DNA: TGTGCCAGCAGCTTTGATCGCAATCAGCCCCAGCATTTT.

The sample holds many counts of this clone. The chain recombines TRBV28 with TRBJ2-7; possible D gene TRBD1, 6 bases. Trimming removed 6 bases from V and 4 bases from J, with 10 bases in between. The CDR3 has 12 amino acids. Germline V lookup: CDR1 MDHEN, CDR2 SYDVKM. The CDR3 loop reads CASRGASYEQYF. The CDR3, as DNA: TGTGCCAGCAGGGGGGCCTCTTACGAGCAGTACTTC.

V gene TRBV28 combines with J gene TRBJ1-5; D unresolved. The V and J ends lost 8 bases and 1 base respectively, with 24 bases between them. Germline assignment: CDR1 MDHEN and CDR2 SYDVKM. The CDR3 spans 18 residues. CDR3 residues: CASGLAVSDGRSNQPQHF. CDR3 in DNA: TGTGCCAGCGGCCTAGCGGTCAGTGACGGACGGAGCAATCAGCCCCAGCATTTT.

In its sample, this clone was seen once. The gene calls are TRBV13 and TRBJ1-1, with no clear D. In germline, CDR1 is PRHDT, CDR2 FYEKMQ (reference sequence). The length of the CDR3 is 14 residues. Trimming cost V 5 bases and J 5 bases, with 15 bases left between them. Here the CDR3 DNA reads TGTGCCAGCAGCGTCGGGGTTGTTAGGACTGAAGCTTTCTTT. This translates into CASSVGVVRTEAFF.

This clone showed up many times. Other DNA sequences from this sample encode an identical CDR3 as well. The CDR3 DNA reads TGCGCCAGCAGCCAAGAGAGGGGACAGCCAAATGAAAAACTGTTTTTT. It codes for CASSQERGQPNEKLFF. The chain joins TRBV4-3 to TRBJ1-4; 7 positions agree with TRBD1. Germline loops: CDR1 LGHNA, CDR2 YSLEER. The CDR3 sequence is 16 residues long. Unmatched junction bases numbered 6, after V lost 0 bases and J lost 5 bases.

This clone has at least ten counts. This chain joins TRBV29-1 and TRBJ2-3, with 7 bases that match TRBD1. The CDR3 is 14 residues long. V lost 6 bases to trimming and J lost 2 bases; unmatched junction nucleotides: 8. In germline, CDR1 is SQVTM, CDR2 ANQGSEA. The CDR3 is CSVHRGMVTDTQYF. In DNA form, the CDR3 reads TGCAGCGTACACAGGGGAATGGTCACAGATACGCAGTATTTT.

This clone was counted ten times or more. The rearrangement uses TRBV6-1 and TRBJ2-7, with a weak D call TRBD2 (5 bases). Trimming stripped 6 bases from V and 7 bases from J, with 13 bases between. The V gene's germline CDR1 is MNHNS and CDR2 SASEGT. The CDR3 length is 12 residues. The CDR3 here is CASSLGRGEQYF. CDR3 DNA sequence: TGTGCCAGCAGCCTCGGGCGAGGGGAGCAGTACTTC.

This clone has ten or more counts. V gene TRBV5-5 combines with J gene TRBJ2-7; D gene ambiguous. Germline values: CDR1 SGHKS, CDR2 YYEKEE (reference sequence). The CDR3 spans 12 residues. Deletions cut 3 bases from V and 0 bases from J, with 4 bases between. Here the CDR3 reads CASSSSSYEQYF. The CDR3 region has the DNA TGTGCCAGCAGCTCGAGCTCCTACGAGCAGTACTTC.

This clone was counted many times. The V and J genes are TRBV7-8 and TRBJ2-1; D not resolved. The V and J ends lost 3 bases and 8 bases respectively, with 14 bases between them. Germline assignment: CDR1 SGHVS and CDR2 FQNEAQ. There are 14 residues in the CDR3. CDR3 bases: TGTGCCAGCAGCTTCGCCGCAACTACCCATGAGCAGTTCTTC. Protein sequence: CASSFAATTHEQFF.

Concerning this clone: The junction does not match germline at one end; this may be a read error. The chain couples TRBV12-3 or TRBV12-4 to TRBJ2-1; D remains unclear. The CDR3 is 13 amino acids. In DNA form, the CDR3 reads TGTGCCAGCGGTTTCTCTAATTACAATGAGCGGTTCTTC. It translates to CASGFSNYNERFF.

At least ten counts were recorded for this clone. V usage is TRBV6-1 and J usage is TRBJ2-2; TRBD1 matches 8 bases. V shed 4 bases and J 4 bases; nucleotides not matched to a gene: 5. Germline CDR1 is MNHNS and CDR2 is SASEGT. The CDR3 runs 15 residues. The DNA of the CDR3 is TGTGCCAGCAGTGTAGGCACAGGGGGCACCGGGGAGCTGTTTTTT. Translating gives CASSVGTGGTGELFF.